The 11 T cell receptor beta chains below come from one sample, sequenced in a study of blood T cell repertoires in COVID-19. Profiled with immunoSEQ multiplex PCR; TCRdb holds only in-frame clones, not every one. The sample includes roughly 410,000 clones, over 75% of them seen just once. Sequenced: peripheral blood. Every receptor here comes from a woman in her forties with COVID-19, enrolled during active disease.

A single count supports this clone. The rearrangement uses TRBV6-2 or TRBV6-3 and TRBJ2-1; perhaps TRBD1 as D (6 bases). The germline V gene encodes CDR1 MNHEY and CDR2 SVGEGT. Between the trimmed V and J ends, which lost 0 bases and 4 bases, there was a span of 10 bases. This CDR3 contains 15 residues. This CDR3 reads CASSYSRTDYNEQFF. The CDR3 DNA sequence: TGTGCCAGCAGTTACTCCCGGACAGATTACAATGAGCAGTTCTTC.

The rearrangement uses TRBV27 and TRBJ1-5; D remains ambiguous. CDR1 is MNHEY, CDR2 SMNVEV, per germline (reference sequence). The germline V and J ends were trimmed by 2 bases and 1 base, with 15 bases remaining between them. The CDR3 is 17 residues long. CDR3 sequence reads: CASSLRDPTRSNQPQHF. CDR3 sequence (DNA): TGTGCCAGCAGTTTAAGAGACCCGACTCGGAGCAATCAGCCCCAGCATTTT.

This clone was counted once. CDR3 coding DNA: TGTGCCAGCAGCTGGACTAGCGGGAGTATCTATGAGCAGTTCTTC. The encoded protein is CASSWTSGSIYEQFF. This sequence joins TRBV7-3 and TRBJ2-1, with 13 bases fitting TRBD2. The CDR3 extends over 15 amino acids. Germline loops: CDR1 SGHTA, CDR2 FQGTGA. V lost 4 bases to trimming and J lost 8 bases; unmatched junction nucleotides: 5.

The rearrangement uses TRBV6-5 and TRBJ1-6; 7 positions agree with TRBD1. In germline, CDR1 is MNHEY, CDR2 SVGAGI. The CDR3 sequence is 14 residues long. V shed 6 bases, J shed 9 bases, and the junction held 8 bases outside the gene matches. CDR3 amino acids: CASRRDSYGSPLHF. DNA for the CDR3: TGTGCCAGCAGAAGGGACAGCTACGGTTCACCCCTCCACTTT.

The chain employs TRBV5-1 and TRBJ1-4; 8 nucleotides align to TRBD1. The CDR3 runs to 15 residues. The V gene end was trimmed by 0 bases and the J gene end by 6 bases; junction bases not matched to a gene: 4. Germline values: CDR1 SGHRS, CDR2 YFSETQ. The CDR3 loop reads CASSLDQGADEKLFF. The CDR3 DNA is TGCGCCAGCAGCTTGGATCAGGGGGCGGATGAAAAACTGTTTTTT.

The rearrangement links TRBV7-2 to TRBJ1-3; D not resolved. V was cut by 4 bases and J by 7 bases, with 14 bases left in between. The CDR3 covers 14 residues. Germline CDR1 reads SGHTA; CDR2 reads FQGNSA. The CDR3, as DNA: TGTGCCAGCAGCTCCATCCTAGTCGGGAACACCATATATTTT. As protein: CASSSILVGNTIYF.

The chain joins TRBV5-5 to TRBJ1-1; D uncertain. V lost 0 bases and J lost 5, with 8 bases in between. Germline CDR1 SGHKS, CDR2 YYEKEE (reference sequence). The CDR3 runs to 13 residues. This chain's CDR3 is CASSLVLQTEAFF. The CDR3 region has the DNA TGTGCCAGCAGCTTGGTCCTACAGACTGAAGCTTTCTTT.

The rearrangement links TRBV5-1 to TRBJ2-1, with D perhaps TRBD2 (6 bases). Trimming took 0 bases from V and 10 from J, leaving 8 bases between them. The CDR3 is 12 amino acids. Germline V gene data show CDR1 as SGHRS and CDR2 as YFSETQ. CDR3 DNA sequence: TGCGCCAGCAGCTTGGGGCTAGCGGAGCAGTTCTTC. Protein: CASSLGLAEQFF.

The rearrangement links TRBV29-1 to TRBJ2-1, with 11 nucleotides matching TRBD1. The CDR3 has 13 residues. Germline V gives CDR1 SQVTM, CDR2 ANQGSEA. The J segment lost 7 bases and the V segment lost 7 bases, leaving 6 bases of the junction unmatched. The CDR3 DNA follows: TGCAGCGCCGGGACAGGGGGAGTTAATGAGCAGTTCTTC. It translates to CSAGTGGVNEQFF.

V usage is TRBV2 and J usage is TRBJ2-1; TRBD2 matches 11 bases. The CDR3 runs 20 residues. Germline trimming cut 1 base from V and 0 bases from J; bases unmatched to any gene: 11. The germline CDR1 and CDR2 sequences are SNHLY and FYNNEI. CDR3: CASSEELTSGGRGSYNEQFF. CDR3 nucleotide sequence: TGTGCCAGCAGTGAAGAGCTTACTAGCGGGGGACGGGGCTCCTACAATGAGCAGTTCTTC.

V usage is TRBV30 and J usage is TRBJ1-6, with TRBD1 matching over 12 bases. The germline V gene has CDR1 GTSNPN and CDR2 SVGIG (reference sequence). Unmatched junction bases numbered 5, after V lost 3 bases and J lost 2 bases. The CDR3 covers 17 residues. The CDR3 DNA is TGTGCCTGGAGCGGGACAGGGGGCAGCACCTATAATTCACCCCTCCACTTT. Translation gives CAWSGTGGSTYNSPLHF.